The 23 T cell receptor beta chains given below trace back to one sample, sequenced in a study of somatic mutations in cytotoxic T cells in rheumatoid arthritis. Generated by immunoSEQ multiplex PCR, the TCRdb table keeps only in-frame clones and is missing some. The sample includes 15,000 to 20,000 clones, 82% of them seen just once. Sequenced sample: CD8+ T cells sorted from blood. The origin of the receptors is an adult with rheumatoid arthritis.

The V call is TRBV6-1, the J call TRBJ2-1, with D possibly matching TRBD2 (6 bases). V shed 2 bases and J shed 0 bases, with 8 bases lying between them. This CDR3 spans 15 amino acids. CDR1 MNHNS and CDR2 SASEGT come from the germline V gene. The CDR3: CASSEPGLSYNEQFF. The CDR3 DNA follows: TGTGCCAGCAGTGAACCGGGACTCTCCTACAATGAGCAGTTCTTC.

The rearrangement links TRBV19 to TRBJ2-7; possible D gene TRBD1, 5 bases. This CDR3 contains 13 residues. CDR1 LNHDA and CDR2 SQIVND come from the germline V gene (reference sequence). The germline V and J ends were trimmed by 3 bases and 3 bases, with 9 bases remaining between them. The CDR3 region is CASSMTVRYEQYF. For the CDR3, the DNA is TGTGCCAGTAGTATGACAGTTCGCTACGAGCAGTACTTC.

The chain is built from TRBV10-3 and TRBJ1-4; tentative D call: TRBD1 (6 bases). CDR1 is ENHRY and CDR2 is SYGVKD in the germline V gene. The CDR3 is made up of 15 amino acids. V dropped 0 bases and J dropped 4 bases, with 9 bases sitting between them. The CDR3 nucleotides read TGTGCCATCAGTGAGTCGGGGGCAGATAATGAAAAACTGTTTTTT. Translating gives CAISESGADNEKLFF.

V is TRBV10-3 and J is TRBJ1-6, with TRBD1 identical over 8 bases. J gave up 10 bases and V 2 bases, and 10 bases lay outside the gene matches. The CDR3 contains 16 residues. CDR1 is ENHRY and CDR2 is SYGVKD in the germline V gene. Written as DNA, the CDR3 is TGTGCCATCAGTGAGACGGACAGGGCCCTGGGGTCACCCCTCCACTTT. Protein: CAISETDRALGSPLHF.

The gene calls are TRBV27 and TRBJ2-5, with 8 positions matching TRBD2. Germline V gene sequence: CDR1 MNHEY, CDR2 SMNVEV (reference sequence). This CDR3 spans 14 amino acids. J gave up 4 bases and V 4 bases, and 5 bases lay outside the gene matches. As DNA, the CDR3 is TGTGCCAGCAGTTATGAGGCGGGAGGAGAGACCCAGTACTTC. Protein sequence: CASSYEAGGETQYF.

The chain is built from TRBV19 and TRBJ1-1; D unresolved. Per germline, CDR1 LNHDA and CDR2 SQIVND (reference sequence). Trimming shortened V by 7 bases and J by 2 bases, and 17 bases separated the two germline ends. This CDR3 spans 15 amino acids. CDR3 sequence reads: CASKSEYRVNTEAFF. DNA of the CDR3: TGTGCCAGTAAGTCGGAGTACAGAGTTAACACTGAAGCTTTCTTT.

The gene calls are TRBV7-8 and TRBJ2-7; 8 bases map to TRBD2. Losses at the gene ends were 2 bases for V and 7 bases for J; bases not matched to a gene: 10. The CDR3 length is 15 residues. Germline CDR1 is SGHVS and CDR2 is FQNEAQ. CDR3 in amino acids: CASSLLGRDRGEQYF. The CDR3 region has the DNA TGTGCCAGCAGCTTACTCGGGAGGGATCGTGGGGAGCAGTACTTC. The variable domain in full, completed from reference TRBV7-8 and TRBJ2-7, reads GAGVSQSPRYKVAKRGQDVALRCDPISGHVSLFWYQQALGQGPEFLTYFQNEAQLDKSGLPSDRFFAERPEGSVSTLKIQRTQQEDSAVYLCASSLLGRDRGEQYFGPGTRLTVT.

The chain carries TRBV19 and TRBJ1-1, with TRBD1 as a possible D gene (6 bases). The CDR3 extends over 12 amino acids. V dropped 8 bases and J dropped 4 bases, with 11 bases sitting between them. CDR1 LNHDA and CDR2 SQIVND come from the germline V gene (reference sequence). The CDR3: CASYTGLTEAFF. The CDR3 DNA reads as TGTGCCAGTTATACAGGGCTCACTGAAGCTTTCTTT.

This clone was counted a single time. The chain recombines TRBV2 with TRBJ2-5; D may correspond to TRBD1 or TRBD2 (5 bases each). The CDR3 is 14 amino acids. V lost 6 bases and J lost 2, with 13 bases in between. CDR1 SNHLY and CDR2 FYNNEI come from the germline V gene. The CDR3 sequence: CASRVGTSQETQYF. As DNA, the CDR3 is TGTGCCAGCAGGGTCGGGACCTCGCAAGAGACCCAGTACTTC.

This clone showed up just once. V usage is TRBV4-2 and J usage is TRBJ1-1, with D tentatively TRBD1 (6 bases). The CDR3 covers 14 residues. The V and J ends lost 0 bases and 7 bases respectively, with 12 bases between them. Germline CDR1 and CDR2: LGHNA and YNFKEQ. The CDR3 nucleotides read TGTGCCAGCAGCCAAGATAGGGGGGCAAGTGAAGCTTTCTTT. This translates into CASSQDRGASEAFF.

The gene calls are TRBV6-5 and TRBJ2-1; TRBD2 is a possible D gene (5 bases). Germline V CDR1 and CDR2: MNHEY, SVGAGI. V was trimmed by 10 bases and J by 5 bases, leaving 18 bases between them. The CDR3 consists of 14 residues. This CDR3 is CATQRFQGDNEQFF. The CDR3 coding sequence is TGTGCCACCCAGCGGTTCCAAGGAGACAATGAGCAGTTCTTC.

The CDR3 reads CAWTEELRTYEQYF. CDR3 DNA: TGTGCCTGGACGGAAGAGTTACGAACCTACGAGCAGTACTTC. V gene TRBV30 combines with J gene TRBJ2-7; D ambiguous. The germline V gene has CDR1 GTSNPN and CDR2 SVGIG (reference sequence). V lost 4 bases to trimming and J lost 2 bases, with 15 bases between them. The CDR3 contains 14 residues.

This chain connects TRBV7-4 to TRBJ1-5; D is uncertain. Trimming took 0 bases from V and 7 from J, leaving 19 bases between them. CDR1 is SGHVT and CDR2 is SQSDAQ in the germline V gene. The CDR3 is 17 residues long. CDR3 DNA: TGTGCCAGCAGCTTAGCGCACGTCGTCGCTGGAAAGCAGCCCCAGCATTTT. This sequence encodes CASSLAHVVAGKQPQHF.

CDR3 DNA: TGTGCCAGCAGTAGGATAGCGGGGGCCTACAATGAGCAGTTCTTC. As protein: CASSRIAGAYNEQFF. The chain joins TRBV27 to TRBJ2-1; 9 bases agree with TRBD2. Per germline, CDR1 MNHEY and CDR2 SMNVEV (reference sequence). The junction had 4 bases not matched to a gene; V was cut back by 5 bases and J by 2 bases. CDR3 size: 15 residues.

The chain recombines TRBV29-1 with TRBJ2-7; perhaps TRBD1 as D (5 bases). The CDR3 has 13 amino acids. V lost 1 base, J lost 3 bases, and 10 bases lay in between. CDR1 and CDR2 from the germline V gene are SQVTM and ANQGSEA. The CDR3: CSVEVDSNYEQYF. The DNA for the CDR3 is TGCAGCGTTGAAGTAGACAGCAACTACGAGCAGTACTTC.

The gene calls are TRBV14 and TRBJ1-4; a possible D gene is TRBD1 (6 bases). The V end was cut by 1 base, the J end by 8 bases, with 14 bases between. Germline V gene lookup returns CDR1 SGHDN and CDR2 FVKESK. The CDR3 covers 15 residues. The DNA of the CDR3 is TGTGCCAGCAGCCAAGCTACAGGGCCCCGGGAAAAACTGTTTTTT. This sequence encodes CASSQATGPREKLFF.

This clone has just one count. V gene TRBV7-9 combines with J gene TRBJ2-2; D might be TRBD1 (7 bases). The CDR3 loop spans 18 amino acids. Germline assignment: CDR1 SEHNR and CDR2 FQNEAQ (reference sequence). The V gene lost 3 bases and the J gene lost 4 bases, with 21 bases spanning the gap. The CDR3 loop reads CASSFWVEGTDSTGELFF. The CDR3 DNA reads as TGTGCCAGCAGCTTTTGGGTGGAGGGGACAGACTCCACCGGGGAGCTGTTTTTT.

The chain recombines TRBV6-5 with TRBJ2-7; tentative D call: TRBD1 (5 bases). From germline, CDR1 is MNHEY and CDR2 SVGAGI. This CDR3 is 15 amino acids long. V lost 7 bases and J 4 bases, leaving 20 bases between the germline ends. CDR3 in amino acids: CASTTGQSLGYEQYF. The CDR3 nucleotides read TGTGCCAGCACCACAGGTCAGAGCCTGGGGTACGAGCAGTACTTC.

The gene calls are TRBV5-1 and TRBJ1-1; unclear D gene. The V gene lost 0 bases and the J gene lost 1 base, with 4 bases spanning the gap. Germline V gene sequence: CDR1 SGHRS, CDR2 YFSETQ. The CDR3 is 13 amino acids. The CDR3 spells CASSLARNTEAFF. The CDR3 DNA reads as TGCGCCAGCAGCTTGGCCAGGAACACTGAAGCTTTCTTT.

In nucleotides, the CDR3 is TGCAGCGTTGCTGGGACAGGGGCAGGCACAGATACGCAGTATTTT. Translation gives CSVAGTGAGTDTQYF. The J gene is TRBJ2-3, the V gene TRBV29-1, with 10 bases that match TRBD1. V shed 4 bases, J shed 1 base, and the junction held 5 bases outside the gene matches. The germline CDR1 and CDR2 sequences are SQVTM and ANQGSEA. The length of the CDR3 is 15 residues.

The CDR3 is CASKVENTEAFF. In nucleotides, the CDR3 is TGTGCCAGCAAAGTAGAGAACACTGAAGCTTTCTTT. V and J are TRBV7-9 and TRBJ1-1; D is unresolved. The CDR3 is 12 amino acids. V was trimmed by 7 bases and J by 1 base, leaving 7 bases between them. The germline gives CDR1 SEHNR, CDR2 FQNEAQ (reference sequence).

V gene TRBV6-5 combines with J gene TRBJ2-1, with D tentatively TRBD2 (6 bases). V was clipped by 7 bases and J by 7 bases, with 8 bases between them. Germline-derived CDR1 and CDR2 are MNHEY and SVGAGI. The CDR3 sequence is 11 residues long. CDR3 residues: CASISGNEQFF. The CDR3 coding sequence is TGTGCCAGCATAAGCGGGAATGAGCAGTTCTTC.

The V and J genes are TRBV30 and TRBJ1-1; a weak D match, TRBD1 (5 bases). V dropped 7 bases and J dropped 6 bases, with 9 bases sitting between them. The V gene's germline CDR1 is GTSNPN and CDR2 SVGIG (reference sequence). The CDR3 runs to 10 residues. The CDR3 loop reads CASPGPEAFF. The CDR3 nucleotides read TGTGCCTCACCGGGACCTGAAGCTTTCTTT.